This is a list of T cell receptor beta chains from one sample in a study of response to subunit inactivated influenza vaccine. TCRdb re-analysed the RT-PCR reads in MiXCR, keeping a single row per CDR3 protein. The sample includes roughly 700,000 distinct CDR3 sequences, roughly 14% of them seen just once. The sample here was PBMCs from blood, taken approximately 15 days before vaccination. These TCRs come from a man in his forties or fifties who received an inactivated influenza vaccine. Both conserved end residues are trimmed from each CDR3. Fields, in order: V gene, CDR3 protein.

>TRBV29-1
SVASSGSSGANVLT
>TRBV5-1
ASSLRVGSYEQY
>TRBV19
ASRKDRGNTEAF
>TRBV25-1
ASRADTMNTEAF
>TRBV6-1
ASTQGQDQPQH
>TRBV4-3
ASSQAGTYTDTQY
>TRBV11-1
ASSRHLGGDYSGANVLT
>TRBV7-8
ASSFTGVENTEAF
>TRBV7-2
ASSLGVGSLGEQY
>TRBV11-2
ASTTGTSDQGHTQY
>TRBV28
ASIASARGNEQF
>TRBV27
ASSPSSGTSGYNEQF
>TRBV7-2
ASSSQDAQPQH
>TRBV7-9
ASTTISENTEAF
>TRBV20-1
SALRGGSAYEQY
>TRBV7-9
ASSLTSLRMGTQY
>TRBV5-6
ASSYVGRGTDTQY
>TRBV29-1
SAGGTGLEAF
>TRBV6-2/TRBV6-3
ASSYRDGGYEQY
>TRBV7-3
ASSLTRRSNTEAF
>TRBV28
ASSPSDIAKNIQY
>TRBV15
ATSTQLGMNTEAF
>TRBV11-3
ASSLYQGGEQY
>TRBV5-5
ASSLSGQGLGETQY